This TCR beta chain originates from a study of blood T cells in healthy people across ages. About the study: About one barcoded beta molecule per two T cells came from capture by template switching. Study-wide findings and caveats: Comparison with aged donors showed that long-lived donors had more naive CD4+ cells and higher diversity.

A J-beta primer mix and a sample-barcoded 5' primer were used in a second PCR of roughly 6 to 12 cycles. A template-switch adaptor with 12 random nucleotides tagged each cDNA molecule. TCRdb processed the 5' RACE reads anew with MiXCR; each CDR3 protein has one entry. The data contain over 1.5 million distinct CDR3 sequences, around half of them singletons. The CDR3 is 14 residues long. From germline, CDR1 is LNHNV and CDR2 YYDKDF (reference sequence). The ends lost 5 bases at V and 7 bases at J; junction bases unmatched: 10. Worth noting for this clonotype: Its target is not known.

Caucasian individuals from Russia who were healthy and aged roughly 6 to 95 acted as donors. The sample was blood. The origin of this receptor is a woman between 35 and 50 years old in good health. The chain joins TRBV15 to TRBJ1-2; 7 bases are shared with TRBD1. The DNA for the CDR3 is TGTGCCACCAGCGAGGTGAGGGGGCGGAGTGGCTACACCTTC. Protein: CATSEVRGRSGYTF.